This TCR beta chain was recovered during a study of control samples from healthy donors and cancer patients. Method: immunoSEQ multiplex PCR; TCRdb's copy keeps in-frame clones and lacks some. Of about 54,000 clones listed, approximately 96% are singletons. The V segment lost 2 bases and the J segment 6 bases; nucleotides outside the gene matches: 11. The CDR3 is 18 amino acids. Germline loops: CDR1 SGHRS, CDR2 YFSETQ. The TCR sequence derives from a woman aged 25 to 39 in good health. The sequenced sample consisted of blood. The rearrangement links TRBV5-1 to TRBJ2-1; 13 bases agree with TRBD2. CDR3 sequence (DNA): TGCGCCAGCAGCTTTCAAAAATGGACTAGCGGGAGTCTCAATGAGCAGTTCTTC. It yields the protein CASSFQKWTSGSLNEQFF.